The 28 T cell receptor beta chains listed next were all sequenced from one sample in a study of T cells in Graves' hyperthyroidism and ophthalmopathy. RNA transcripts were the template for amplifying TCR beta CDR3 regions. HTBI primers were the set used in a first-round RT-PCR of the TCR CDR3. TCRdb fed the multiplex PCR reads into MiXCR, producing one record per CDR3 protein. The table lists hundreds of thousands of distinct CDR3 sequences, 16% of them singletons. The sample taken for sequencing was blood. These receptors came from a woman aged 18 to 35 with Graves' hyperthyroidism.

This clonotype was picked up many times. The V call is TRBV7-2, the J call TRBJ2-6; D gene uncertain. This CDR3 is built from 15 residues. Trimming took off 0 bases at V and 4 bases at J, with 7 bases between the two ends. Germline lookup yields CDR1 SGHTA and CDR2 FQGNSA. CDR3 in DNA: TGTGCCAGCAGCTTAGCGGTTGGAGGGGCCAACGTCCTGACTTTC. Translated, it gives CASSLAVGGANVLTF.

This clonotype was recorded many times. The CDR3 nucleotides read TGCAGTGCGACACTAGCGGGGGGGCCAAACATTCAGTACTTC. It specifies CSATLAGGPNIQYF. The chain employs TRBV20-1 and TRBJ2-4; 13 bases align to TRBD2. The V gene end was trimmed by 6 bases and the J gene end by 6 bases; junction bases not matched to a gene: 5. There are 14 residues in the CDR3. Germline V lookup: CDR1 DFQATT, CDR2 SNEGSKA (reference sequence).

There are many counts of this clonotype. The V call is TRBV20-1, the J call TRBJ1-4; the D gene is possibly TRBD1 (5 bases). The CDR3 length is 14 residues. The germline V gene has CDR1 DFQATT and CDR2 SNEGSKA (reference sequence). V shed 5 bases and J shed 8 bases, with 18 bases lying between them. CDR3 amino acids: CSAPSGGRGEKLFF. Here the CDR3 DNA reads TGCAGTGCTCCCTCCGGGGGACGAGGGGAAAAACTGTTTTTT.

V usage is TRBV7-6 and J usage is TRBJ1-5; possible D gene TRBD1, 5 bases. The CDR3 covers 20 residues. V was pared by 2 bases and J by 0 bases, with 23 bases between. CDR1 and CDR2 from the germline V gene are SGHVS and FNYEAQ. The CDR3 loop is CASSLTPSVGAFNSNQPQHF. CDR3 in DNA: TGTGCCAGCAGCTTAACGCCCAGTGTAGGGGCCTTTAATAGCAATCAGCCCCAGCATTTT. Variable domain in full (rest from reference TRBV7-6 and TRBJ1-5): GAGVSQSPRYKVTKRGQDVALRCDPISGHVSLYWYRQALGQGPEFLTYFNYEAQQDKSGLPNDRFSAERPEGSISTLTIQRTEQRDSAMYRCASSLTPSVGAFNSNQPQHFGDGTRLSIL.

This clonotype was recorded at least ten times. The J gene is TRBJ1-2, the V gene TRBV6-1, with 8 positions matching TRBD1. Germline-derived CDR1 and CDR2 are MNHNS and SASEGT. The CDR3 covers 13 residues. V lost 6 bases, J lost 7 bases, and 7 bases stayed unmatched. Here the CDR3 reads CASRQTGESGYTF. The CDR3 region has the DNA TGTGCCAGCAGGCAGACAGGGGAGAGTGGCTACACCTTC.

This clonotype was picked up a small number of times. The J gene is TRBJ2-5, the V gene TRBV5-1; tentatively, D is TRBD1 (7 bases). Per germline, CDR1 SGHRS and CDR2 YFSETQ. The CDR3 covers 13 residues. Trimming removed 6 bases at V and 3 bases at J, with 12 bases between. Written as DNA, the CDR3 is TGCGCCAGCAAGGACAGGACTAAAGAGACCCAGTACTTC. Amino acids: CASKDRTKETQYF.

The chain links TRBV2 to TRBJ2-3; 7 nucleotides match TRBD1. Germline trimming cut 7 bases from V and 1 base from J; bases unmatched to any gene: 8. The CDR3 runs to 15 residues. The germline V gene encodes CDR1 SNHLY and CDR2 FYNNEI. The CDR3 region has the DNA TGTGCCAGCACCTCATCCGGGACAGGCACAGATACGCAGTATTTT. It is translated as CASTSSGTGTDTQYF.

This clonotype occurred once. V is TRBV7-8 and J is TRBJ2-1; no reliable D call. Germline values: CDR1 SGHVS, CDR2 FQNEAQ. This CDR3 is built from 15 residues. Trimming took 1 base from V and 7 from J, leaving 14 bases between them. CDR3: CASSLERWVINEQFF. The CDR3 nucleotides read TGTGCCAGCAGCTTAGAGCGTTGGGTAATAAATGAGCAGTTCTTC.

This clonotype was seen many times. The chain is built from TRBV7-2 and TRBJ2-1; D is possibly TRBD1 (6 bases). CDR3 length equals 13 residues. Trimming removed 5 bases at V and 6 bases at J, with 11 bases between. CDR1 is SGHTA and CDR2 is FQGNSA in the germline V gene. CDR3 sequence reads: CASSVTGSNEQFF. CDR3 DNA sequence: TGTGCCAGCAGCGTTACAGGGAGCAATGAGCAGTTCTTC.

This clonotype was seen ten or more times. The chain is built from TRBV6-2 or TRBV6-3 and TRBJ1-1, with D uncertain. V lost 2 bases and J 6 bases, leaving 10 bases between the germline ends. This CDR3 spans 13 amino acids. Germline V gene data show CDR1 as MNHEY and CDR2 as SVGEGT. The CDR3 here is CASSYVGGPEAFF. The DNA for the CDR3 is TGTGCCAGCAGTTACGTGGGAGGGCCTGAAGCTTTCTTT.

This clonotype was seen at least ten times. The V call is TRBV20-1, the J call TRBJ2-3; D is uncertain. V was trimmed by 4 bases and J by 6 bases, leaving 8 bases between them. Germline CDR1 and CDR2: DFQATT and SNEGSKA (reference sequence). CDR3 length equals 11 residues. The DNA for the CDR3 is TGCAGTGCTATAGTTGCGGATACGCAGTATTTT. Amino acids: CSAIVADTQYF.

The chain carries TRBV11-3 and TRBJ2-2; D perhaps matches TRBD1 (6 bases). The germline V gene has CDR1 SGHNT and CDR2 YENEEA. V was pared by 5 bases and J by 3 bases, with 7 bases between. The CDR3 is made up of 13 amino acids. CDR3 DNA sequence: TGTGCCAGCAGCCACAGGGACACCGGGGAGCTGTTTTTT. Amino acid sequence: CASSHRDTGELFF.

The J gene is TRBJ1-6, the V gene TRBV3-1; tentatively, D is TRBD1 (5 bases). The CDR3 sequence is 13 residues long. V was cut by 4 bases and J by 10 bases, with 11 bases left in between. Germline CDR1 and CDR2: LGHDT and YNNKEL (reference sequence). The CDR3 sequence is CASSLQGGSPLHF. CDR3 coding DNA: TGTGCCAGCAGCCTTCAGGGCGGGTCACCCCTCCACTTT.

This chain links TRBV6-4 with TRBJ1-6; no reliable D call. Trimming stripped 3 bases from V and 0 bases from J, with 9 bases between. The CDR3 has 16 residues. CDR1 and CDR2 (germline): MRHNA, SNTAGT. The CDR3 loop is CASSEGHSSYNSPLHF. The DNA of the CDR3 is TGTGCCAGCAGTGAAGGCCACAGCTCCTATAATTCACCCCTCCACTTT.

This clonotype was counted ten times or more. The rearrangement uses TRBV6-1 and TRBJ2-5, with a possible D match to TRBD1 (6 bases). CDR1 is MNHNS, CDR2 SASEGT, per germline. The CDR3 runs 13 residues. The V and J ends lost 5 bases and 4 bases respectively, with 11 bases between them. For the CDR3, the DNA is TGTGCCAGCAGTCAGGGACATCGAGAGACCCAGTACTTC. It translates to CASSQGHRETQYF.

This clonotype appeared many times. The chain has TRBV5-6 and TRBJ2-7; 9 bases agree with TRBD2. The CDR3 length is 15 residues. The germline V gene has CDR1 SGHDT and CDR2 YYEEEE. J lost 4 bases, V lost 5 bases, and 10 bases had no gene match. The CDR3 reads CASSPLAGAVYEQYF. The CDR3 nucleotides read TGTGCCAGCAGTCCTTTAGCGGGAGCTGTTTACGAGCAGTACTTC.

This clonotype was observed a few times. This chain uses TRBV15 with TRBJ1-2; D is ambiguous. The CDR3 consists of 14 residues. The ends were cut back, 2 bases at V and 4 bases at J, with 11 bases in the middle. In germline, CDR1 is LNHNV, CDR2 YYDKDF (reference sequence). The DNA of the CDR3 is TGTGCCACCAGCAGATCTTTAAGGAGCTATGGCTACACCTTC. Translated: CATSRSLRSYGYTF.

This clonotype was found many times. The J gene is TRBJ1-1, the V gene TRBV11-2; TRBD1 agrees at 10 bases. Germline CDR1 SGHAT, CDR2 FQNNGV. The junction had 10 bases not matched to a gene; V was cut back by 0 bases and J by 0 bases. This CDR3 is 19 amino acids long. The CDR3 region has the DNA TGTGCCAGCAGCTTAGATCCGTTAGACAGGGGGCTGGTGAACACTGAAGCTTTCTTT. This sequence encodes CASSLDPLDRGLVNTEAFF.

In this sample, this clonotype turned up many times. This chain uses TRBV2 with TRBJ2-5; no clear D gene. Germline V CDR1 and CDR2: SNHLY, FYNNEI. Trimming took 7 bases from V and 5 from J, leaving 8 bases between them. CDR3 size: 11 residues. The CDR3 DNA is TGTGCCAGCACCCTAGGGGAGACCCAGTACTTC. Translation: CASTLGETQYF.

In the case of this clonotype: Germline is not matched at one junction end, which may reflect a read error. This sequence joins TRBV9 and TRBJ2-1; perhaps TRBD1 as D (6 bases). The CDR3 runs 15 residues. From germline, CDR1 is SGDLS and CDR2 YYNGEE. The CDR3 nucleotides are TGTGCCAGCAGCGTAGACGGGACAACCTACGATGAGCAGTTCTTC. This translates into CASSVDGTTYDEQFF.

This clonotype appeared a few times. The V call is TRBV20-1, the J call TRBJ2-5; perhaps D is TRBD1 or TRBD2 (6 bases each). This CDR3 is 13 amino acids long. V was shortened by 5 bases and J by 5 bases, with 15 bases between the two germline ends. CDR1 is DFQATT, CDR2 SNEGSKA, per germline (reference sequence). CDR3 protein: CSADTGAGETQYF. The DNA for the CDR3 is TGCAGTGCTGATACGGGGGCTGGTGAGACCCAGTACTTC.

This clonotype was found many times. For the CDR3, the DNA is TGTGCCAGCAGCTTGGATGAGGATACGCAGTATTTT. Translation gives CASSLDEDTQYF. This chain joins TRBV7-9 and TRBJ2-3; no clear D gene. Germline V CDR1 and CDR2: SEHNR, FQNEAQ (reference sequence). V was clipped by 3 bases and J by 6 bases, with 7 bases between them. This CDR3 is built from 12 residues.

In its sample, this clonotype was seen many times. The CDR3 nucleotides are TGTGCCAGCAGAGATACCGGGACTAGCGGGGGCCGTACAAACAATGAGCAGTTCTTC. Its protein product is CASRDTGTSGGRTNNEQFF. J is TRBJ2-1 and V is TRBV12-3 or TRBV12-4; 14 nucleotides line up with TRBD2. V was pared by 6 bases and J by 5 bases, with 15 bases of the junction left unmatched. CDR3 length: 19 amino acids.

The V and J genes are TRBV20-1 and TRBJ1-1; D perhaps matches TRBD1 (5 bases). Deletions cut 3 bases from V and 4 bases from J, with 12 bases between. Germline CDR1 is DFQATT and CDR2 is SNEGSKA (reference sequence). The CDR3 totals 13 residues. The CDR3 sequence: CSARPGTFTEAFF. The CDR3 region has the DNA TGCAGTGCTAGGCCCGGGACCTTCACTGAAGCTTTCTTT.

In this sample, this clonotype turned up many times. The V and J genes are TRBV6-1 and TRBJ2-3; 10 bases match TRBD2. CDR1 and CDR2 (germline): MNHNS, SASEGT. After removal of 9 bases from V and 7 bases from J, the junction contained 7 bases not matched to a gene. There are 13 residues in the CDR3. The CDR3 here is CASESTSGYTQYF. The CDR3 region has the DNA TGTGCCAGTGAATCGACTAGCGGGTATACGCAGTATTTT.

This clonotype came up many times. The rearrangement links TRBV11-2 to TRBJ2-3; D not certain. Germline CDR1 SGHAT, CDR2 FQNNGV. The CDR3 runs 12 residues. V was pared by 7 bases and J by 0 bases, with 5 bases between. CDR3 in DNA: TGTGCCAGCACGAGTAGCACAGATACGCAGTATTTT. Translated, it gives CASTSSTDTQYF.

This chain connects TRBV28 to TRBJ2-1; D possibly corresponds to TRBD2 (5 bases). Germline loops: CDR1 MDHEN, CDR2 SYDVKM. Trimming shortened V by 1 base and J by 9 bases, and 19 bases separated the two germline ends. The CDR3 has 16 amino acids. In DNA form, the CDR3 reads TGTGCCAGCAGTTTATACGGATACCGGGCTCGGGGTGAGCAGTTCTTC. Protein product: CASSLYGYRARGEQFF.

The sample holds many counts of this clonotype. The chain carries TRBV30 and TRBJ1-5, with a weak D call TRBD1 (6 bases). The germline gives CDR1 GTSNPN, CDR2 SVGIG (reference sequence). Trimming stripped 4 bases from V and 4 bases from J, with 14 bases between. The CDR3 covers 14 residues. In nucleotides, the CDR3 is TGTGCCTGGACGCGGGACATCGGGAATCAGCCCCAGCATTTT. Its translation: CAWTRDIGNQPQHF.